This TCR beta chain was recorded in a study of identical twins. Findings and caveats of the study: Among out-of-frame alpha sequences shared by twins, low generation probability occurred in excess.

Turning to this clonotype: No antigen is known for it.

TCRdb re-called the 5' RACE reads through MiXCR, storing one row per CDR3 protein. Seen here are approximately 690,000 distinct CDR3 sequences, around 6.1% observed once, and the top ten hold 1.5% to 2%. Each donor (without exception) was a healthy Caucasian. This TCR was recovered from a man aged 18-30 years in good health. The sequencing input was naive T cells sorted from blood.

This CDR3 is CAWRKGPNQETQYF. The CDR3, as DNA: TGTGCCTGGAGGAAGGGACCTAATCAAGAGACCCAGTACTTC. The chain employs TRBV30 and TRBJ2-5; D may match TRBD1 or TRBD2 (5 bases each). Germline CDR1 GTSNPN, CDR2 SVGIG (reference sequence). Between the trimmed V and J ends, which lost 3 bases and 2 bases, there was a span of 13 bases. This CDR3 region has 14 residues. Variable domain in full (rest from reference TRBV30 and TRBJ2-5): SQTIHQWPATLVQPVGSPLSLECTVEGTSNPNLYWYRQAAGRGLQLLFYSVGIGQISSEVPQNLSASRPQDRQFILSSKKLLLSDSGFYLCAWRKGPNQETQYFGPGTRLLVL.